This passage covers 11 T cell receptor beta chains from one sample sequenced in a study of shared clonotypes between healthy human individuals. The protocol was immunoSEQ multiplex PCR, while the TCRdb copy is restricted to in-frame clones and leaves out a portion. The data show some 2 million clones, with 85% to 95% seen just once and 0.13% held by the top ten. The sequencing input was naive CD4+ T cells sorted from blood. Subset specified: CD45RA+ positively selected. The receptors were sampled from a young man in good health.

The gene calls are TRBV6-5 and TRBJ2-7, with a possible D match to TRBD2 (5 bases). Germline assignment: CDR1 MNHEY and CDR2 SVGAGI. CDR3 size: 15 residues. V was cut by 2 bases and J by 2 bases, with 13 bases left in between. The CDR3 spells CASSYEDSSPYEQYF. The CDR3 coding sequence is TGTGCCAGCAGTTACGAGGACTCGTCTCCCTACGAGCAGTACTTC.

Comment on this clone: Other DNA sequences from this sample encode an identical CDR3 as well. J is TRBJ1-2 and V is TRBV5-1; unclear D gene. The CDR3 contains 12 residues. The germline V and J ends were trimmed by 1 base and 2 bases, with 3 bases remaining between them. The germline CDR1 and CDR2 sequences are SGHRS and YFSETQ. The chain's CDR3 is CASSLSNYGYTF. The DNA of the CDR3 is TGCGCCAGCAGCTTGTCCAACTATGGCTACACCTTC.

The genes are TRBV7-9 and TRBJ1-4; D is unclear. V shed 5 bases and J shed 7 bases, with 8 bases lying between them. The CDR3 is made up of 12 amino acids. Germline V lookup: CDR1 SEHNR, CDR2 FQNEAQ (reference sequence). The CDR3, as DNA: TGTGCCAGCAGCCCATCCTTTGAAAAACTGTTTTTT. Protein product: CASSPSFEKLFF.

The V gene is TRBV27, the J gene TRBJ2-3, with 8 bases matching TRBD2. CDR3 length: 12 amino acids. CDR1 and CDR2 from the germline V gene are MNHEY and SMNVEV (reference sequence). J lost 9 bases, V lost 5 bases, and 4 bases had no gene match. Written as DNA, the CDR3 is TGTGCCAGCAGTCCCAGCGGGGGAACGCAGTATTTT. Residues: CASSPSGGTQYF.

The V gene is TRBV7-9, the J gene TRBJ2-5, with D perhaps TRBD2 (5 bases). The CDR3 runs to 14 residues. The ends were cut back, 2 bases at V and 4 bases at J, with 11 bases in the middle. Germline CDR1 and CDR2: SEHNR and FQNEAQ (reference sequence). CDR3 amino acids: CASSLSRTAETQYF. Here the CDR3 DNA reads TGTGCCAGCAGCTTATCACGGACTGCAGAGACCCAGTACTTC.

The chain joins TRBV4-1 to TRBJ1-4, with 7 bases matching TRBD1. The CDR3 is 15 amino acids. In germline, CDR1 is MGHRA, CDR2 YSYEKL. Germline trimming cut 4 bases from V and 6 bases from J; bases unmatched to any gene: 8. CDR3 loop: CASSLIDRDYEKLFF. In DNA, the CDR3 is TGCGCCAGCAGCCTAATCGACAGGGATTATGAAAAACTGTTTTTT.

V and J are TRBV5-6 and TRBJ2-1; D is unclear. Deletions cut 0 bases from V and 7 bases from J, with 8 bases between. The length of the CDR3 is 13 residues. Germline V CDR1 and CDR2: SGHDT, YYEEEE. For the CDR3, the DNA is TGTGCCAGCAGCTTGGTCAGTTGGAATGAGCAGTTCTTC. Protein: CASSLVSWNEQFF.

The J gene is TRBJ1-6, the V gene TRBV19, with TRBD1 as a possible D gene (6 bases). Germline loops: CDR1 LNHDA, CDR2 SQIVND (reference sequence). V was clipped by 6 bases and J by 7 bases, with 10 bases between them. This CDR3 is built from 13 residues. This CDR3 reads CASSPGVNSPLHF. CDR3 coding DNA: TGTGCCAGTAGCCCAGGGGTGAATTCACCCCTCCACTTT.

This chain connects TRBV2 to TRBJ1-4, with D maybe TRBD1 (6 bases). The germline V gene has CDR1 SNHLY and CDR2 FYNNEI. The CDR3 loop spans 15 amino acids. Trimming stripped 5 bases from V and 2 bases from J, with 12 bases between. CDR3 region: CASSRYDRTNEKLFF. CDR3 DNA sequence: TGTGCCAGCAGTCGATACGACAGGACTAATGAAAAACTGTTTTTT.

This chain connects TRBV7-2 to TRBJ2-7; maybe TRBD2 (6 bases). This CDR3 contains 16 residues. V lost 1 base and J 3 bases, leaving 16 bases between the germline ends. Germline CDR1 reads SGHTA; CDR2 reads FQGNSA. The CDR3 region has the DNA TGTGCCAGCAGCTTAGGGGATTGGCGGAGGGGCTACGAGCAGTACTTC. Its protein product is CASSLGDWRRGYEQYF.

This clone was recorded once. The chain links TRBV7-9 to TRBJ1-5; the D is unclear. The V end was cut by 0 bases, the J end by 2 bases, with 8 bases between. The CDR3 is 15 amino acids. Germline loops: CDR1 SEHNR, CDR2 FQNEAQ (reference sequence). DNA for the CDR3: TGTGCCAGCAGCTTAGCGGGGTCTCGCAATCAGCCCCAGCATTTT. Amino acid sequence: CASSLAGSRNQPQHF. The whole variable domain, remainder taken from reference TRBV7-9 and TRBJ1-5, is DTGVSQNPRHKITKRGQNVTFRCDPISEHNRLYWYRQTLGQGPEFLTYFQNEAQLEKSRLLSDRFSAERPKGSFSTLEIQRTEQGDSAMYLCASSLAGSRNQPQHFGDGTRLSIL.